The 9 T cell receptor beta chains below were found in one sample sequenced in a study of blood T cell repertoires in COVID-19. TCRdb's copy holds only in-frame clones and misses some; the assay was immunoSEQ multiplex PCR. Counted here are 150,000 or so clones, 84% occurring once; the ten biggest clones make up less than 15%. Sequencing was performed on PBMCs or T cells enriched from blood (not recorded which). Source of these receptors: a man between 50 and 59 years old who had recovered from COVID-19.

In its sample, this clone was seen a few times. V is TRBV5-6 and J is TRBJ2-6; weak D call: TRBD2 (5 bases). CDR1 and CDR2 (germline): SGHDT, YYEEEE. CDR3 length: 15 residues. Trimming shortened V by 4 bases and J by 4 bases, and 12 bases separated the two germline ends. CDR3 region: CASSPGSLGANVLTF. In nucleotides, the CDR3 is TGTGCCAGCAGCCCGGGGTCTCTAGGGGCCAACGTCCTGACTTTC.

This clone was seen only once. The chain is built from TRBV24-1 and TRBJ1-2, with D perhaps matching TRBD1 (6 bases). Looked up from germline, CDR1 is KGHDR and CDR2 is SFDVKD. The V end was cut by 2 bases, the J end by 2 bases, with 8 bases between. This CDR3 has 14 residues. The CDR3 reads CATSDSTGNYGYTF. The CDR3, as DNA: TGTGCCACCAGTGATTCAACAGGGAACTATGGCTACACCTTC.

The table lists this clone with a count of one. In DNA form, the CDR3 reads TGTGCCAGTAGTGCTGGGGCAGTGAGGGGGGAGCTGTTTTTT. This sequence encodes CASSAGAVRGELFF. The chain carries TRBV19 and TRBJ2-2, with D possibly TRBD1 on 5 matching bases. Trimming left V 5 bases short and J 8 bases short, with 15 bases between. CDR3 length: 14 residues. Germline V CDR1 and CDR2: LNHDA, SQIVND (reference sequence).

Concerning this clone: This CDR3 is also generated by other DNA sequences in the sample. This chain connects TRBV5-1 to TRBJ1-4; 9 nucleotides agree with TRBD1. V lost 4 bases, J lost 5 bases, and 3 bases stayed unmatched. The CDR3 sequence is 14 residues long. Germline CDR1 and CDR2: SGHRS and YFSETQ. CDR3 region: CASSLGTGNEKLFF. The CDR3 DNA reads TGCGCCAGCAGCCTGGGGACAGGGAATGAAAAACTGTTTTTT.

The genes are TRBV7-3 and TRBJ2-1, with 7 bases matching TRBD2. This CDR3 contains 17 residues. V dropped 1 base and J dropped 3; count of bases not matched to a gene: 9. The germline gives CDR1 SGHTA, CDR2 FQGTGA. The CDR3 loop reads CASSLRPSGADYNEQFF. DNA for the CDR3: TGTGCCAGCAGCTTAAGGCCGAGCGGGGCGGACTACAATGAGCAGTTCTTC. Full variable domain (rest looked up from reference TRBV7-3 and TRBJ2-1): GAGVSQTPSNKVTEKGKYVELRCDPISGHTALYWYRQSLGQGPEFLIYFQGTGAADDSGLPNDRFFAVRPEGSVSTLKIQRTERGDSAVYLCASSLRPSGADYNEQFFGPGTRLTVL.

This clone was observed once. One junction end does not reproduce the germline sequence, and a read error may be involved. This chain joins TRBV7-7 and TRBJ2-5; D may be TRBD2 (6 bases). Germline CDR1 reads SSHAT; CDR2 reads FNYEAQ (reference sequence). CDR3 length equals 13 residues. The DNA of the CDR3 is TGTGCTAGCACCAACTGGGGGGAGGAGACCCAGTACTTC. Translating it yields CASTNWGEETQYF.

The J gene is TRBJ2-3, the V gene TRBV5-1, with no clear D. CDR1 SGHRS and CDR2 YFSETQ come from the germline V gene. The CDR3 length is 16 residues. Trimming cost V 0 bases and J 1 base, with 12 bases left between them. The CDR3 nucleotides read TGCGCCAGCAGCTTGGGACTCGACCTGCGCACAGATACGCAGTATTTT. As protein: CASSLGLDLRTDTQYF.

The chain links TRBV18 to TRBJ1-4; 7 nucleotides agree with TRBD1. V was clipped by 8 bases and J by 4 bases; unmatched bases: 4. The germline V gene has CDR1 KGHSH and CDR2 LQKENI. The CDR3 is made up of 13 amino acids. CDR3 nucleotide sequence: TGTGCCAGCCACCGGGACAGTAATGAAAAACTGTTTTTT. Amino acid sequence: CASHRDSNEKLFF.

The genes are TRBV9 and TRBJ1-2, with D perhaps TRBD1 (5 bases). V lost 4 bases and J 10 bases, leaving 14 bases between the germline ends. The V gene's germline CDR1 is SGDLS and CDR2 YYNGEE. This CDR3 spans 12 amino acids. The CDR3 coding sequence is TGTGCCAGCAGCCGACAGACCCATGTCTACACCTTC. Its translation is CASSRQTHVYTF.